Below are 15 T cell receptor beta chains sequenced from a single sample in a study of tumor and adjacent non-tumor tissue in lung cancer listed by TCRdb under 2018. Bulk unsorted tissue served as the source for RNA extraction, and RNA quality was assessed using a NanoDrop ND-1000 and an Agilent 2100. The library was generated by multiplex PCR. Sequencing was performed on an Illumina HiSeq 2500. TCRbeta libraries were constructed through three rounds of nested PCR with primers (Table S4) according to protocols modified from ARM-PCR. Starting from the raw public reads, TCRdb applied fastp trimming at Q25, assembled clones with MiXCR and retained in-frame beta chains. Each entry is one CDR3 protein sequence, shown with its most common DNA and genes. For this sample there are about 110,000 distinct CDR3 sequences; roughly 75% appear just once. The leading ten clones occupy under 45% of the sample. Sample: lung tumor tissue. These TCRs come from a woman aged 55-70 years with non-small cell lung cancer.

A remark on this clonotype: The junction departs from germline at one end; a sequencing error may be responsible. The V and J genes are TRBV20-1 and TRBJ2-7; a weak D match, TRBD1 (6 bases). Germline V gene sequence: CDR1 DFQATT, CDR2 SNEGSKA (reference sequence). This CDR3 is 14 amino acids long. CDR3 bases: TGCAGTGCTAGAGATTCCGGGACATTGTACGGGCAGTACTTC. Amino acids: CSARDSGTLYGQYF.

Concerning this clonotype: One end of the junction varies from germline; a read error may be responsible. The chain has TRBV6-5 and TRBJ2-7, with D perhaps assigned TRBD1 or TRBD2 (5 bases each). Germline V gene sequence: CDR1 MNHEY, CDR2 SVGAGI. The length of the CDR3 is 17 residues. Here the CDR3 DNA reads TGTGTCAGCAGTTCCTTCGCAGGGAGAACTTCGTCGTACGAGCAGTACTTC. As protein: CVSSSFAGRTSSYEQYF.

A remark on this clonotype: One end of the junction does not line up with germline, which may come from a read error. The V and J genes are TRBV5-4 and TRBJ1-2; possible D gene TRBD1, 6 bases. The germline CDR1 and CDR2 sequences are SGHNT and YYREEE (reference sequence). The CDR3 runs to 14 residues. CDR3 sequence: CASSLAQQGYGHTF. The DNA for the CDR3 is TGTGCCAGCAGCTTGGCCCAACAGGGTTATGGCCACACCTTC.

As for this clonotype: This may be a read error, as it is one base from a much larger clone. The J gene is TRBJ2-1, the V gene TRBV11-2; D unresolved. V was cut by 0 bases and J by 9 bases, with 15 bases left in between. The CDR3 is made up of 15 amino acids. Germline V lookup: CDR1 SGHAT, CDR2 FQNNGV. CDR3 region: CASSLDPSVGIEQFF. In nucleotides, the CDR3 is TGTGCCAGCAGCTTAGATCCCAGCGTGGGGATTGAGCAGTTCTTC.

Worth noting for this clonotype: Relative to the germline gene, one junction end is altered; a read error may explain this. The chain employs TRBV11-2 and TRBJ2-2; D remains ambiguous. This CDR3 comprises 15 residues. Germline-derived CDR1 and CDR2 are SGHAT and FQNNGV. The CDR3 loop is CASILECGNTGELFF. The CDR3 DNA reads TGTGCCAGCATCTTAGAGTGTGGGAACACCGGGGAGCTGTTTTTT.

This clonotype was seen once. The rearrangement uses TRBV7-2 and TRBJ2-7; TRBD2 matches 9 bases. The V segment lost 5 bases and the J segment 4 bases; nucleotides outside the gene matches: 15. CDR1 and CDR2 (germline): SGHTA, FQGNSA. The CDR3 loop spans 17 amino acids. The CDR3 nucleotides read TGTGCCAGCAGCCTTCAGGGTGCTAGCGGGGACCCTTACGAGCAGTACTTC. Its translation: CASSLQGASGDPYEQYF.

Notes on this clonotype: The junction does not match germline at one end; this may be a read error. The chain has TRBV5-4 and TRBJ2-3, with 12 bases lining up with TRBD2. The CDR3 covers 18 residues. Germline V CDR1 and CDR2: SGHNT, YYREEE (reference sequence). CDR3 amino acids: CASTSTLLAGGATDTQYF. As DNA, the CDR3 is TGCGCCAGCACCTCAACACTACTAGCGGGAGGTGCTACAGATACGCAGTATTTT. The whole variable domain, filled in from reference TRBV5-4 and TRBJ2-3, reads ETGVTQSPTHLIKTRGQQVTLRCSSQSGHNTVSWYQQALGQGPQFIFQYYREEENGRGNFPPRFSGLQFPNYSSELNVNALELDDSALYLCASTSTLLAGGATDTQYFGPGTRLTVL.

A word on this clonotype: Given a much more abundant clone one base away, this may be a read error. This rearrangement joins TRBV28 to TRBJ1-2; 10 bases agree with TRBD1. The CDR3 spans 16 residues. The germline CDR1 and CDR2 sequences are MDHEN and SYDVKM. CDR3 nucleotides: TGTGTCAGCACCAAGCCCACGAGACAGGGGGCGGGTGGCTACACCTTC. Translation gives CVSTKPTRQGAGGYTF.

A note on this clonotype: A junction end diverges from the germline sequence, so it may reflect a read error. The chain has TRBV11-2 and TRBJ2-6; TRBD2 agrees at 13 bases. Germline assignment: CDR1 SGHAT and CDR2 FQNNGV. The CDR3 sequence is 18 residues long. The CDR3: CASSPWTSGSFGTNVLTF. The CDR3 DNA sequence: TGTGCCAGCAGCCCCTGGACTAGCGGGAGCTTTGGGACCAATGTCCTGACTTTC. Together with reference TRBV11-2 and TRBJ2-6, the CDR3 gives the full variable domain: EAGVAQSPRYKIIEKRQSVAFWCNPISGHATLYWYQQILGQGPKLLIQFQNNGVVDDSQLPKDRFSAERLKGVDSTLKIQPAKLEDSAVYLCASSPWTSGSFGTNVLTFGAGSRLTVL.

In regard to this clonotype: The conserved closing phenylalanine or tryptophan is absent in this CDR3, likely reflecting a read error. The limits of the CDR3 on the DNA are not certain, so only TCRdb's listed CDR3 is given. The V gene is TRBV11-3, the J gene TRBJ1-2; the D call of TRBD1 is as the table states it, not checked on the DNA. The germline CDR1 and CDR2 sequences are SGHNT and YENEEA. The CDR3 length equals 13 residues, ends included. The CDR3 reads CASSPTLKTGSTI.

This clonotype has a single count. CDR3 DNA: TGTGCCAGCAGTGACACGAACACCTGGAAGCTGTTTTTT. Translating it yields CASSDTNTWKLFF. V gene TRBV28 combines with J gene TRBJ2-2; D gene unclear. This CDR3 is built from 13 residues. The V end was cut by 5 bases, the J end by 12 bases, with 16 bases between. CDR1 is MDHEN, CDR2 SYDVKM, per germline.

Concerning this clonotype: A read error may produce the germline difference seen at one junction end. The chain carries TRBV11-2 and TRBJ1-5, with TRBD1 identical over 9 bases. The CDR3 spans 13 residues. In germline, CDR1 is SGHAT, CDR2 FQNNGV. Written as DNA, the CDR3 is TGTGCCAGCTACCGGGACAGGGATCAGGCCCAGCTTTTT. Its protein is CASYRDRDQAQLF.

The chain recombines TRBV11-2 with TRBJ2-1; D possibly uses TRBD1 or TRBD2 (6 bases each). The germline V and J ends were trimmed by 5 bases and 3 bases, with 20 bases remaining between them. CDR1 and CDR2 from the germline V gene are SGHAT and FQNNGV. There are 17 residues in the CDR3. The CDR3 spells CASSPLIGGGHYNEQFF. The CDR3 DNA is TGTGCCAGCAGCCCCCTCATAGGAGGGGGACACTACAATGAGCAGTTCTTC.

The table lists this clonotype with many counts. The DNA for the CDR3 is TGTGCCAGCAGCCTCCTATCGGGCTACTATGGCTACACCTTC. Translated: CASSLLSGYYGYTF. The V gene is TRBV5-5, the J gene TRBJ1-2; D call uncertain. The CDR3 extends over 14 amino acids. The V gene's germline CDR1 is SGHKS and CDR2 YYEKEE (reference sequence). The V and J ends lost 4 bases and 3 bases respectively, with 13 bases between them. The full variable domain, with the rest looked up from reference TRBV5-5 and TRBJ1-2, is DAGVTQSPTHLIKTRGQQVTLRCSPISGHKSVSWYQQVLGQGPQFIFQYYEKEERGRGNFPDRFSARQFPNYSSELNVNALLLGDSALYLCASSLLSGYYGYTFGSGTRLTVV.

In its sample, this clonotype was seen once. A read error may be the cause here, since a much bigger clone is one base away. The CDR3 is CASSKAPQGGDYGYTF. CDR3 coding DNA: TGTGCCAGCAGCAAAGCGCCCCAGGGGGGCGACTATGGCTACACCTTC. The rearrangement joins TRBV4-2 to TRBJ1-2, with 7 positions matching TRBD1. The CDR3 consists of 16 residues. The V and J ends lost 5 bases and 3 bases, in that order; junction bases with no gene match: 12. CDR1 and CDR2 from the germline V gene are LGHNA and YNFKEQ.